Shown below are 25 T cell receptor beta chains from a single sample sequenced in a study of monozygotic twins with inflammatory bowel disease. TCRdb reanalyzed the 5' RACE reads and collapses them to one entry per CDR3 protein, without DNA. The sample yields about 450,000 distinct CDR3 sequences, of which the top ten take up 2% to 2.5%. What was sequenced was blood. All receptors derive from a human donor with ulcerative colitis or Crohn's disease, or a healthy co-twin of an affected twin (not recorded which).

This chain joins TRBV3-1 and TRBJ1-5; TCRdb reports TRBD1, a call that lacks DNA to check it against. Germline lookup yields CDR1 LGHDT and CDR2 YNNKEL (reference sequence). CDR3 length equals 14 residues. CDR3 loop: CASGGGGGNQPQHF.

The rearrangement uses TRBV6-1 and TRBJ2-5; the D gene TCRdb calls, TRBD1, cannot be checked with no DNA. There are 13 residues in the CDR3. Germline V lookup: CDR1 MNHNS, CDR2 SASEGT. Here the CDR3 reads CASSSGIGETQYF.

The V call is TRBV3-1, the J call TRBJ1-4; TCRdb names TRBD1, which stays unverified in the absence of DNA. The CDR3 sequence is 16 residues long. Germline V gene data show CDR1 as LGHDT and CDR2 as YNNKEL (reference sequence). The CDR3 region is CASSQVRDSSNKKLFF.

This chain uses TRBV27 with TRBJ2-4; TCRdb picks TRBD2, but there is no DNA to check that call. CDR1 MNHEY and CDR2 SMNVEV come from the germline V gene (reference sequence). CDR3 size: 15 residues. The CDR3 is CASSIIAGAKNIQYF.

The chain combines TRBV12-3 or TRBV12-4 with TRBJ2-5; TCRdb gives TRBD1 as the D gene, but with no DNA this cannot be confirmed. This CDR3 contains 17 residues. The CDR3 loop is CASSSERTGGIEETQYF.

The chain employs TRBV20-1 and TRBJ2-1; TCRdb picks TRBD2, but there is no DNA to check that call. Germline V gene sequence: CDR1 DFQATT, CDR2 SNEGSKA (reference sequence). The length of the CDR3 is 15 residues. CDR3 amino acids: CSAREGLGLYNEQFF.

The CDR3 sequence: CASTTWGSGNTGELFF. This sequence joins TRBV12-3 or TRBV12-4 and TRBJ2-2; absent DNA, TCRdb's TRBD2 call cannot be checked. The length of the CDR3 is 16 residues.

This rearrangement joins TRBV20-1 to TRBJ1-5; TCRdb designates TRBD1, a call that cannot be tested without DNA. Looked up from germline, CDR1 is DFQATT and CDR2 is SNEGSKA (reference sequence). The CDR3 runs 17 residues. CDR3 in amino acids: CSARDQRQGRENQPQHF.

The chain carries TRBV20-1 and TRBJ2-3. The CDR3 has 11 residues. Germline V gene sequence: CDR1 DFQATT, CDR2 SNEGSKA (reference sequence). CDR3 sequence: CSAWGQSTQYF.

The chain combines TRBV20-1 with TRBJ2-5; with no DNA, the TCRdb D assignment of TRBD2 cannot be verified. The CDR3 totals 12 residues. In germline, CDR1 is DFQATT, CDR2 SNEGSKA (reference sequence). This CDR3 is CSVSTSRETQYF.

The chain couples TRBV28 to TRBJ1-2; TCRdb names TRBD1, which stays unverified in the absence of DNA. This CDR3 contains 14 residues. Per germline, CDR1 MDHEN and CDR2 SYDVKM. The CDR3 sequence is CASSFPGPNYGYTF.

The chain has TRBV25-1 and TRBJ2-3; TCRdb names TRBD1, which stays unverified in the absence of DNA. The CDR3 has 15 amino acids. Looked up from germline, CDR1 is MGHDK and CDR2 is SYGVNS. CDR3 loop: CASLRDRFFLDTQYF.

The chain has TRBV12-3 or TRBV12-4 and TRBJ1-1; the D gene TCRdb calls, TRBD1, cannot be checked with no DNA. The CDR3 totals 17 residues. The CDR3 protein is CASSSHRGLGEDTEAFF.

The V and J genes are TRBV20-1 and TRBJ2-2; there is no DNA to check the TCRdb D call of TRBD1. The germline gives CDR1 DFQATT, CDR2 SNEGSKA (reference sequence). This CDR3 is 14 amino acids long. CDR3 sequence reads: CSARLDSATGELFF.

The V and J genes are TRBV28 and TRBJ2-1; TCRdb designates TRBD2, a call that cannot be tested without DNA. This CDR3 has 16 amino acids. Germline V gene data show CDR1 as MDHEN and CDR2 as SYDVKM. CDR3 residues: CASSFPRLAGVDEQFF.

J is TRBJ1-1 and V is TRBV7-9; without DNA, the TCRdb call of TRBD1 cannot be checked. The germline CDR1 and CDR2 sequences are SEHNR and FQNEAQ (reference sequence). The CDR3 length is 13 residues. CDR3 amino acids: CASSFPVWGEAFF.

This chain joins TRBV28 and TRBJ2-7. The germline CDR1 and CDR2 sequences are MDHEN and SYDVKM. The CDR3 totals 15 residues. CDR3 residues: CASSLWAEASYEQYF.

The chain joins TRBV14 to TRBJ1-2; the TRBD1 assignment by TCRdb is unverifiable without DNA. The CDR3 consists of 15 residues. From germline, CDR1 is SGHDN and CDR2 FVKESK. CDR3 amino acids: CASSQDLGQGYGYTF. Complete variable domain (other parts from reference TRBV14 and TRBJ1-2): EAGVTQFPSHSVIEKGQTVTLRCDPISGHDNLYWYRRVMGKEIKFLLHFVKESKQDESGMPNNRFLAERTGGTYSTLKVQPAELEDSGVYFCASSQDLGQGYGYTFGSGTRLTVV.

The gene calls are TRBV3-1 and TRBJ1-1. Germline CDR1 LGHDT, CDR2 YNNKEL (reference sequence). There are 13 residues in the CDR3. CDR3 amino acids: CASSQVYRSEAFF.

CDR3: CSAVDSLGYNEQFF. V and J are TRBV20-1 and TRBJ2-1; no DNA is available, so the TRBD1 call from TCRdb remains unchecked. Germline V lookup: CDR1 DFQATT, CDR2 SNEGSKA (reference sequence). The CDR3 runs to 14 residues.

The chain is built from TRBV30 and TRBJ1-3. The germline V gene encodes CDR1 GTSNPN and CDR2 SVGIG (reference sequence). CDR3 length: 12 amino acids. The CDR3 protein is CAWSGTTVTIYF.

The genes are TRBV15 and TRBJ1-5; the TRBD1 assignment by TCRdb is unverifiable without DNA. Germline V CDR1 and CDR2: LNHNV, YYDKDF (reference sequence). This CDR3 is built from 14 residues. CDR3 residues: CATRMTGAVQPQHF.

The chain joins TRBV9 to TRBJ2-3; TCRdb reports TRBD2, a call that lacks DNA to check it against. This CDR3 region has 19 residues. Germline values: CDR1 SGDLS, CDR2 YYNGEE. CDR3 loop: CASSVGASGGRGSTDTQYF.

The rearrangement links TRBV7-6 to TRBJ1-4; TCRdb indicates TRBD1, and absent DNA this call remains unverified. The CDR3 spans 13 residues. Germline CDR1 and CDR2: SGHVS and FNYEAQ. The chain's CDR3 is CASSPGQLEKLFF.

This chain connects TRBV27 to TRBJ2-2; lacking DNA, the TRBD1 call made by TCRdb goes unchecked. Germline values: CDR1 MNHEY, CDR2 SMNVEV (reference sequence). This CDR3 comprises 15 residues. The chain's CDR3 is CASSSDRGHTGELFF.